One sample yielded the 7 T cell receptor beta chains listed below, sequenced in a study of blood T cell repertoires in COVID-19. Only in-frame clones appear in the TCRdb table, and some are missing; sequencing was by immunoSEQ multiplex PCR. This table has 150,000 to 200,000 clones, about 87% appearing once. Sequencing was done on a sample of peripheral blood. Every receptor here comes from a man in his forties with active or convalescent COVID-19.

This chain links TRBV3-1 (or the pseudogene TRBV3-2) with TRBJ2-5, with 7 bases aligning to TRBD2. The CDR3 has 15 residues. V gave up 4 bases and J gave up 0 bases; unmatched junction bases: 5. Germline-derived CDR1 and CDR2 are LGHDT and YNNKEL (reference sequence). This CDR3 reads CASSPTSWYQETQYF. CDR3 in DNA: TGTGCCAGCAGCCCGACTAGCTGGTACCAAGAGACCCAGTACTTC.

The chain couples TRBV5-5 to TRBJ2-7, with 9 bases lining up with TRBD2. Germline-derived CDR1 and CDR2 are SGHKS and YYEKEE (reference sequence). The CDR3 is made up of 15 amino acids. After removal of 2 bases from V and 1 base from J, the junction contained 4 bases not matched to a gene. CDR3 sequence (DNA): TGTGCCAGCAGCTTCCGACTAGCGGCGTCCTACGAGCAGTACTTC. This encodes CASSFRLAASYEQYF.

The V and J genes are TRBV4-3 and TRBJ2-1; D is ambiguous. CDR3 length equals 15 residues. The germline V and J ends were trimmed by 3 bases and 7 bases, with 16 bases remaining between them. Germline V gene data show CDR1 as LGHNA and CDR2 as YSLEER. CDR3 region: CASSQMATGMNEQFF. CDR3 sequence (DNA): TGCGCCAGCAGCCAGATGGCGACGGGTATGAATGAGCAGTTCTTC.

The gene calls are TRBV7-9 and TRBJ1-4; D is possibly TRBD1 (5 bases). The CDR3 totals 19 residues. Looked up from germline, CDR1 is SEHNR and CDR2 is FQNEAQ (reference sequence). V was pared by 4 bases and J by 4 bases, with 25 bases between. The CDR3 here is CASSSPGGEPGALNEKLFF. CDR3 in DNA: TGTGCCAGCAGCTCCCCCGGGGGGGAGCCCGGGGCGCTTAATGAAAAACTGTTTTTT.

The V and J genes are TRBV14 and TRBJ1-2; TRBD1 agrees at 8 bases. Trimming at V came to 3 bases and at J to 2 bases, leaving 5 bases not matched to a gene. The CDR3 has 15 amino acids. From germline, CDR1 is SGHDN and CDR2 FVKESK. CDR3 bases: TGTGCCAGCAGCCAGTCCTGGGACAGGAACTATGGCTACACCTTC. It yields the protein CASSQSWDRNYGYTF.

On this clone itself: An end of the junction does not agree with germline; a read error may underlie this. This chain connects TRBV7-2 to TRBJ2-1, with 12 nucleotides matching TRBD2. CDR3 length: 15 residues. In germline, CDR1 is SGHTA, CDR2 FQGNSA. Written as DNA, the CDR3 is TGTGCCAGCAGCCTAGCGGGGGGGCCATACAATGAGCAGTTCTTC. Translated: CASSLAGGPYNEQFF. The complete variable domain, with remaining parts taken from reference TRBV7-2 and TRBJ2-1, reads GAGVSQSPSNKVTEKGKDVELRCDPISGHTALYWYRQSLGQGLEFLIYFQGNSAPDKSGLPSDRFSAERTGGSVSTLTIQRTQQEDSAVYLCASSLAGGPYNEQFFGPGTRLTVL.

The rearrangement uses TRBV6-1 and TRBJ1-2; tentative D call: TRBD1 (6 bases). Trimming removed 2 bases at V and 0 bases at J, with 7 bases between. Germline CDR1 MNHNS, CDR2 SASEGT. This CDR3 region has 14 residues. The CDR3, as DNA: TGTGCCAGCAGTGAATGGGGGCCTAACTATGGCTACACCTTC. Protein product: CASSEWGPNYGYTF.